This section outlines one TCR beta chain sequence together with its context. As yet, its antigen is unknown. The sample is drawn from a study of T cells in localized non-small cell lung cancer. General study results and limits: Longer survival (overall) was linked to higher T cell density in blood. Within adjacent lung there appeared a median around 57 of the top 100 tumor clones. Because researchers sequenced only one region of the tumor, heterogeneity is still possible. Exceeding tumor, uninvolved adjacent lung had the highest T cell clonality.

Assay: immunoSEQ multiplex PCR; the TCRdb copy retains only in-frame clones and omits some. This sample yields 15,000 to 20,000 clones, of which more than 75% are seen a single time; around 23% belongs to the top ten. Per the germline V gene, CDR1 is SGHAT and CDR2 is FQNNGV. CDR3 length: 15 amino acids. Trimming stripped 4 bases from V and 0 bases from J, with 13 bases between. The sequencing here drew on peripheral blood, taken before any cancer treatment. V and J are TRBV11-2 and TRBJ2-7, with no clear D. The source of this sequence is a male donor aged 60 or older with stage I lung adenocarcinoma. CDR3 residues: CASSSPTGLSYEQYF. The CDR3 DNA follows: TGTGCCAGCAGCTCTCCGACGGGCCTCTCCTACGAGCAGTACTTC.